This is a list of T cell receptor beta chains from one sample in a study of control samples from healthy donors and cancer patients. The protocol was immunoSEQ multiplex PCR, while the TCRdb copy is restricted to in-frame clones and leaves out a portion. The sample shows about 26,000 clones, 75% to 85% of them seen only once. Specimen: PBMCs. Receptor source: a man between 60 and 75 years old with colorectal cancer. CDR3s include the opening cysteine and the closing phenylalanine or tryptophan. The D gene is left open where the match is weak. The size of a clone is reported for some rows only, either as once, few or many, or as a class for expanded clones.

v_call	j_call	d_call	clone_size	cdr3_nt	cdr3_aa
TRBV24-1	TRBJ2-3	.	.	TGTGCCACCAGTGATCAGATTGAAAAGAGAGGAGGGGGTAGCACAGATACGCAGTATTTT	CATSDQIEKRGGGSTDTQYF
TRBV6-5	TRBJ2-3	TRBD2	.	TGTGCCAGCACTAGCGGCGCAGATACGCAGTATTTT	CASTSGADTQYF
TRBV7-2	TRBJ2-7	TRBD1	.	TGTGCCAGCAGCCTTAGACAGGGTCCCTACGAGCAGTACTTC	CASSLRQGPYEQYF
TRBV2	TRBJ2-5	TRBD2	few	TGTGCCAGCCTTGACATGGCGGGGGGAGAGACCCAGTACTTC	CASLDMAGGETQYF
TRBV3-1/TRBV3-2	TRBJ1-2	.	.	TGTGCCAGCAGCCCGTCAGGGTACGGCTACACCTTC	CASSPSGYGYTF
TRBV7-8	TRBJ1-4	.	once	TGTGCCAGCAGCTTACGGTCGGAAAAACTGTTTTTT	CASSLRSEKLFF
TRBV9	TRBJ2-2	.	.	TGTGCCAGCAGCGTAGCAGGGCACACCGGGGAGCTGTTTTTT	CASSVAGHTGELFF
TRBV30	TRBJ1-1	.	.	TGTGCCTGGAGTGTAGGGCTGAACACTGAAGCTTTCTTT	CAWSVGLNTEAFF
TRBV29-1	TRBJ2-3	.	.	TGCAGCGTCTTACGAGGTTCGACGGTAGATACGCAGTATTTT	CSVLRGSTVDTQYF
TRBV19	TRBJ2-6	TRBD2	.	TGTGCCAGTAGTAAGCGGGGGAACTCTGGGGCCAACGTCCTGACTTTC	CASSKRGNSGANVLTF
TRBV27	TRBJ2-1	.	once	TGTGCGAGCAGGGCAGGGGTTGGTGAGCAGTTCTTC	CASRAGVGEQFF
TRBV6-4	TRBJ2-1	TRBD1	few	TGTGCCAGCAGCGAGCGGGACAGGGGTAGTAATGAGCAGTTCTTC	CASSERDRGSNEQFF
TRBV2	TRBJ1-1	.	.	TGTGCCAGCAGTGCGGGGAGAGAGAACACTGAAGCTTTCTTT	CASSAGRENTEAFF
TRBV12-3/TRBV12-4	TRBJ1-5	.	.	TGTGCCAGCAGTTTGGGGGGATATCAGCCCCAGCATTTT	CASSLGGYQPQHF
TRBV18	TRBJ2-7	TRBD2	.	TGTGCCAGCTCACCACCGTTAGCGGGGGGCTCCTACGAGCAGTACTTC	CASSPPLAGGSYEQYF
TRBV19	TRBJ1-2	.	.	TGTGCCAGTAGTCAGATCGATTTTAACTATGGCTACACCTTC	CASSQIDFNYGYTF
TRBV4-3	TRBJ1-2	.	.	TGCGCCAGCAGCCAGGGGCCCCGGCTCGGGGGCTACACCTTC	CASSQGPRLGGYTF
TRBV10-2	TRBJ2-3	.	few	TGCGCCACATTAGGGCTAGTAGACACAGATACGCAGTATTTT	CATLGLVDTDTQYF
TRBV10-3	TRBJ2-5	.	few	TGTGCCATCAGTGAGTCCCGGTCAGCTGATGAGACCCAGTACTTC	CAISESRSADETQYF
TRBV3-1/TRBV3-2	TRBJ2-2	.	.	TGTGCCAGCAGCCAACCTCATCCCGGCCCCGGGGAGCTGTTTTTT	CASSQPHPGPGELFF
TRBV6-5	TRBJ2-7	.	.	TGTGCCGGACAAGAGACAGGGAGGGCCTACGAGCAGTACTTC	CAGQETGRAYEQYF
TRBV10-2	TRBJ2-7	TRBD2	once	TGCGCCAGCAGGACTCTAGCGGGCGAGCAGTACTTC	CASRTLAGEQYF
TRBV13	TRBJ1-6	.	.	TGTGCCAGCAGCTTATCTGGCGGGGCCCATAATTCACCCCTCCACTTT	CASSLSGGAHNSPLHF
TRBV7-2	TRBJ2-3	.	.	TGTGCCAGCAGCCGGATACCGGACGGCACAGATACGCAGTATTTT	CASSRIPDGTDTQYF
TRBV24-1	TRBJ2-2	.	.	TGTGCCACCAGTCCTCCTGGGGGCGAGGAGCTGTTTTTT	CATSPPGGEELFF
TRBV3-1/TRBV3-2	TRBJ1-3	.	.	TGTGCCAGCAGTCCTTCCTCAATTAGGCGCTCTGGAAACACCATATATTTT	CASSPSSIRRSGNTIYF
TRBV6-1	TRBJ1-2	.	.	TGTGCCAGCAGTGAAGCGTTGGGGGCCTATGGCTACACCTTC	CASSEALGAYGYTF
TRBV30	TRBJ1-2	.	.	TGTGCCTGGAGTCCTTCCTATGGCTACACCTTC	CAWSPSYGYTF